Below, 22 T cell receptor beta chains from the same sample are listed, as sequenced in a study of blood T cell repertoires in COVID-19. Data came from immunoSEQ multiplex PCR; TCRdb stores just in-frame clones and leaves some out. The top ten clones hold about 6.9% of a sample with about 200,000 clones, approximately 84% of them seen once. Sequencing used peripheral blood. The receptors stem from a human donor with acute or convalescent COVID-19. The donor label of this sample is uncertain.

The genes are TRBV7-9 and TRBJ2-7; 9 nucleotides agree with TRBD1. The CDR3 contains 15 residues. V was clipped by 4 bases and J by 1 base; unmatched bases: 5. CDR1 is SEHNR and CDR2 is FQNEAQ in the germline V gene (reference sequence). The CDR3 coding sequence is TGTGCCAGCAGCTCATGGGACAGGGAGTCCTACGAGCAGTACTTC. Translating it yields CASSSWDRESYEQYF.

The chain uses TRBV7-3 and TRBJ2-7; 10 nucleotides match TRBD2. This CDR3 is built from 15 residues. Germline V gives CDR1 SGHTA, CDR2 FQGTGA. The J segment lost 0 bases and the V segment lost 5 bases, leaving 4 bases of the junction unmatched. Written as DNA, the CDR3 is TGTGCCAGCAGCCCTAGCGGGAGCGACTCCTACGAGCAGTACTTC. It specifies CASSPSGSDSYEQYF.

The genes are TRBV28 and TRBJ2-2; unclear D gene. The CDR3 length is 16 residues. Germline V gene sequence: CDR1 MDHEN, CDR2 SYDVKM. Trimming shortened V by 6 bases and J by 3 bases, and 17 bases separated the two germline ends. CDR3 bases: TGTGCCAGCAGACTTCTCGGCCGGAGTGACACCGGGGAGCTGTTTTTT. Translated, it gives CASRLLGRSDTGELFF.

The V call is TRBV10-3, the J call TRBJ2-3; TRBD1 matches at 7 bases. V was pared by 10 bases and J by 3 bases, with 10 bases of the junction left unmatched. From germline, CDR1 is ENHRY and CDR2 SYGVKD. The CDR3 contains 14 residues. The CDR3 sequence: CATVGDRNTDTQYF. The CDR3 bases are TGTGCCACCGTGGGGGACAGAAATACAGATACGCAGTATTTT.

As to this clone: Other DNA sequences in this sample translate to the same CDR3. V gene TRBV5-1 combines with J gene TRBJ1-3; D gene uncertain. The V end was cut by 0 bases, the J end by 0 bases, with 7 bases between. The CDR3 covers 15 residues. Germline-derived CDR1 and CDR2 are SGHRS and YFSETQ. The CDR3 nucleotides read TGCGCCAGCAGCTTGGCGGGGAACTCTGGAAACACCATATATTTT. Protein sequence: CASSLAGNSGNTIYF. Based on the CDR3 plus reference TRBV5-1 and TRBJ1-3, the full variable domain is KAGVTQTPRYLIKTRGQQVTLSCSPISGHRSVSWYQQTPGQGLQFLFEYFSETQRNKGNFPGRFSGRQFSNSRSEMNVSTLELGDSALYLCASSLAGNSGNTIYFGEGSWLTVV.

This chain joins TRBV29-1 and TRBJ2-1, with D possibly matching TRBD2 (5 bases). Trimming took off 4 bases at V and 10 bases at J, with 8 bases between the two ends. Germline CDR1 reads SQVTM; CDR2 reads ANQGSEA. The CDR3 loop spans 10 amino acids. Here the CDR3 reads CSVGEYEQFF. The CDR3 DNA is TGCAGCGTTGGGGAGTACGAGCAGTTCTTC.

In this sample, this clone turned up a few times. This chain connects TRBV7-9 to TRBJ2-1; D is possibly TRBD2 (7 bases). Deletions cut 5 bases from V and 4 bases from J, with 21 bases between. The CDR3 covers 17 residues. Germline V gene sequence: CDR1 SEHNR, CDR2 FQNEAQ (reference sequence). For the CDR3, the DNA is TGTGCCAGCAGCCACCCCGGGGGGCTAGCGGTGTACAATGAGCAGTTCTTC. It specifies CASSHPGGLAVYNEQFF.

This clone showed up just a few times. This chain uses TRBV10-3 with TRBJ1-3; no clear D gene. The CDR3 contains 13 residues. Germline values: CDR1 ENHRY, CDR2 SYGVKD. The V and J ends lost 9 bases and 4 bases respectively, with 13 bases between them. The CDR3 sequence: CAMRPGAGNTIYF. The CDR3 coding sequence is TGTGCCATGCGGCCTGGAGCCGGAAACACCATATATTTT.

This clone has a single count. The rearrangement joins TRBV5-1 to TRBJ2-4, with a weak D call TRBD1 (6 bases). Germline assignment: CDR1 SGHRS and CDR2 YFSETQ. Trimming removed 0 bases from V and 6 bases from J, with 10 bases in between. The CDR3 extends over 14 amino acids. This CDR3 reads CASSLDGQINIQYF. Written as DNA, the CDR3 is TGCGCCAGCAGCTTGGACGGACAGATAAACATTCAGTACTTC.

This chain uses TRBV2 with TRBJ2-7, with 9 positions matching TRBD1. The CDR3 has 15 residues. With V trimmed by 4 bases and J by 3 bases, 7 bases remained unmatched. CDR1 and CDR2 (germline): SNHLY, FYNNEI. In DNA, the CDR3 is TGTGCCAGCAGTGGTGGGGGGACAGGGAGCTACGAGCAGTACTTC. Translation: CASSGGGTGSYEQYF.

The chain joins TRBV7-7 to TRBJ1-1; D may be TRBD1 (5 bases). The CDR3 covers 15 residues. CDR1 is SSHAT, CDR2 FNYEAQ, per germline (reference sequence). V lost 5 bases to trimming and J lost 4 bases, with 17 bases between them. CDR3 coding DNA: TGTGCCAGCAGCCCCTCAGTGGGGGAGGGCACTGAAGCTTTCTTT. This codes for CASSPSVGEGTEAFF.

This clone was counted only a few times. The V call is TRBV6-5, the J call TRBJ1-5; 7 bases agree with TRBD1. The V gene's germline CDR1 is MNHEY and CDR2 SVGAGI. Unmatched junction bases numbered 2, after V lost 6 bases and J lost 3 bases. The CDR3 contains 13 residues. This CDR3 is CASRQGYNQPQHF. The CDR3 DNA follows: TGTGCCAGCAGACAGGGGTACAATCAGCCCCAGCATTTT.

The V gene is TRBV5-1, the J gene TRBJ2-7; 7 nucleotides match TRBD1. V was pared by 4 bases and J by 5 bases, with 6 bases of the junction left unmatched. The CDR3 consists of 13 residues. Germline CDR1 is SGHRS and CDR2 is YFSETQ. CDR3 sequence (DNA): TGCGCCAGCAGCCTGACAGGGAATCACGAGCAGTACTTC. Its translation: CASSLTGNHEQYF.

This clone was seen a single time. The V gene is TRBV6-5, the J gene TRBJ2-3; no firm D call. The CDR3 covers 15 residues. Germline V CDR1 and CDR2: MNHEY, SVGAGI. With 0 bases removed from V and 3 bases from J, the gap between germline ends came to 10 bases. This CDR3 reads CASSYSPLETDTQYF. CDR3 sequence (DNA): TGTGCCAGCAGTTACTCGCCCCTAGAGACAGATACGCAGTATTTT.

The rearrangement uses TRBV6-5 and TRBJ2-7; 8 nucleotides align to TRBD2. From germline, CDR1 is MNHEY and CDR2 SVGAGI. Trimming took 10 bases from V and 2 from J; bases not matched to a gene: 1. There are 11 residues in the CDR3. This CDR3 is CATGGTYEQYF. The CDR3 nucleotides are TGTGCCACGGGGGGGACCTACGAGCAGTACTTC.

The rearrangement links TRBV6-5 to TRBJ1-2; tentative D call: TRBD1 (6 bases). V lost 0 bases and J lost 8, with 16 bases in between. This CDR3 comprises 15 residues. Germline values: CDR1 MNHEY, CDR2 SVGAGI. This chain's CDR3 is CASSYSIFQGYGYTF. In nucleotides, the CDR3 is TGTGCCAGCAGTTACTCGATATTTCAGGGGTACGGCTACACCTTC.

This clone was recorded at least ten times. The chain links TRBV25-1 to TRBJ2-5, with 7 bases that match TRBD2. The CDR3 consists of 16 residues. The V gene's germline CDR1 is MGHDK and CDR2 SYGVNS. V trimming: 3 bases; J trimming: 5 bases; junction bases outside the gene matches: 12. CDR3: CASSDLTGGVEETQYF. CDR3 nucleotides: TGTGCCAGCAGTGATTTAACTGGGGGGGTGGAGGAGACCCAGTACTTC.

V and J are TRBV2 and TRBJ2-7, with D hard to call. CDR3 length: 14 residues. CDR1 SNHLY and CDR2 FYNNEI come from the germline V gene. Between the trimmed V and J ends, which lost 1 base and 3 bases, there was a span of 10 bases. CDR3 sequence: CASSEVGAYYEQYF. CDR3 nucleotide sequence: TGTGCCAGCAGTGAAGTCGGAGCCTACTACGAGCAGTACTTC. The full variable domain, in which reference TRBV2 and TRBJ2-7 provide the parts outside the CDR3, is EPEVTQTPSHQVTQMGQEVILRCVPISNHLYFYWYRQILGQKVEFLVSFYNNEISEKSEIFDDQFSVERPDGSNFTLKIRSTKLEDSAMYFCASSEVGAYYEQYFGPGTRLTVT.

The chain combines TRBV5-1 with TRBJ2-7; D might be TRBD2 (5 bases). The CDR3 has 14 residues. The ends were cut back, 2 bases at V and 6 bases at J, with 15 bases in the middle. Germline V gives CDR1 SGHRS, CDR2 YFSETQ. The CDR3 protein is CASSLGLGGLEQYF. In DNA form, the CDR3 reads TGCGCCAGCAGCTTAGGACTGGGTGGTCTCGAGCAGTACTTC.

Remarks on this clone: Other DNA sequences from this sample encode an identical CDR3 as well. This chain uses TRBV15 with TRBJ2-5; D call uncertain. This CDR3 is 15 amino acids long. Germline loops: CDR1 LNHNV, CDR2 YYDKDF (reference sequence). V gave up 1 base and J gave up 4 bases, with 13 bases separating them. The CDR3 spells CATSRAPGEGETQYF. In DNA form, the CDR3 reads TGTGCCACCAGCAGAGCCCCCGGAGAAGGAGAGACCCAGTACTTC.

V gene TRBV12-3 or TRBV12-4 combines with J gene TRBJ2-5, with TRBD1 matching over 10 bases. This CDR3 spans 13 amino acids. The trim removed 8 bases at V and 5 bases at J, leaving 5 bases unmatched. This CDR3 reads CASRQGAQETQYF. The CDR3 nucleotides are TGTGCCAGCCGACAGGGGGCGCAGGAGACCCAGTACTTC.

The rearrangement uses TRBV2 and TRBJ2-6; 8 nucleotides align to TRBD1. With 7 bases clipped from V and 2 bases from J, the junction kept 1 base outside the gene matches. The germline V gene encodes CDR1 SNHLY and CDR2 FYNNEI. CDR3 size: 14 residues. CDR3 in amino acids: CASKTGAGANVLTF. CDR3 sequence (DNA): TGTGCCAGCAAGACAGGGGCTGGGGCCAACGTCCTGACTTTC.